This section outlines one T cell receptor beta chain sequence together with its context. Germline V gene lookup returns CDR1 SGHNT and CDR2 YYREEE (reference sequence). The CDR3 loop spans 13 amino acids. Trimming left V 1 base short and J 4 bases short, with 6 bases between. The entry originates in a study of T cell changes during pregnancy in multiple sclerosis. Profiled with immunoSEQ multiplex PCR; TCRdb holds only in-frame clones, not every one. The sample carries around 61,000 clones, 70% to 90% recorded once. The rearrangement uses TRBV5-4 and TRBJ2-1; D ambiguous. This material consisted of peripheral blood, taken in the first trimester of pregnancy. This TCR derives from a female donor in good health, enrolled as a control in a pregnancy study. CDR3 DNA: TGTGCCAGCAGCTTGACAGTTTACAATGAGCAGTTCTTC. Encoded protein: CASSLTVYNEQFF.